One sample yielded the 6 T cell receptor beta chains listed below, sequenced in a study of blood T cell repertoires in COVID-19. Measured with immunoSEQ multiplex PCR; TCRdb has only the in-frame clones, and not every one. In the table there are 180,000 or so clones, more than 75% of which are singletons. Sequenced input: peripheral blood. These receptors were collected from a woman aged 50 to 60 with active or convalescent COVID-19.

The genes are TRBV7-3 and TRBJ2-1; 10 bases match TRBD2. The CDR3 has 15 residues. The germline CDR1 and CDR2 sequences are SGHTA and FQGTGA. The trim removed 0 bases at V and 9 bases at J, leaving 5 bases unmatched. DNA of the CDR3: TGTGCCAGCAGCTTAACAGCGGGAGGGAGGGGTGAGCAGTTCTTC. As protein: CASSLTAGGRGEQFF.

The V gene is TRBV7-9, the J gene TRBJ2-6; 11 bases agree with TRBD1. Germline CDR1 SEHNR, CDR2 FQNEAQ (reference sequence). The J segment lost 1 base and the V segment lost 2 bases, leaving 4 bases of the junction unmatched. The CDR3 length is 18 residues. CDR3 sequence (DNA): TGTGCCAGCAGCTTAACAGGACAGGGGGCATCTGGGGCCAACGTCCTGACTTTC. Translating gives CASSLTGQGASGANVLTF.

This clone appeared once. V is TRBV4-2 and J is TRBJ2-3, with D possibly matching TRBD2 (6 bases). Trimming took 1 base from V and 2 from J, leaving 10 bases between them. This CDR3 region has 15 residues. Germline V gene lookup returns CDR1 LGHNA and CDR2 YNFKEQ. The CDR3 region is CASSQAGGTTDTQYF. The CDR3 coding sequence is TGTGCCAGCAGCCAAGCCGGGGGAACCACAGATACGCAGTATTTT.

This clone has a handful of counts. J is TRBJ1-1 and V is TRBV6-1; tentative D call: TRBD1 (6 bases). The CDR3 totals 15 residues. The germline gives CDR1 MNHNS, CDR2 SASEGT. V gave up 2 bases and J gave up 4 bases, with 14 bases separating them. CDR3 sequence (DNA): TGTGCCAGCAGTGAAAGACAGGTCGGGCTCACTGAAGCTTTCTTT. This gives the protein CASSERQVGLTEAFF.

The gene calls are TRBV29-1 and TRBJ2-2; TRBD2 agrees at 10 bases. Germline V gene sequence: CDR1 SQVTM, CDR2 ANQGSEA. The junction had 11 bases not matched to a gene; V was cut back by 6 bases and J by 4 bases. This CDR3 contains 16 residues. The CDR3 sequence: CSVARLAGGRTGELFF. CDR3 sequence (DNA): TGCAGCGTCGCTAGACTAGCGGGTGGACGCACCGGGGAGCTGTTTTTT.

This chain joins TRBV19 and TRBJ1-1; D is undetermined. CDR3 length equals 14 residues. Germline V gene data show CDR1 as LNHDA and CDR2 as SQIVND (reference sequence). Trimming removed 5 bases at V and 0 bases at J, with 10 bases between. The chain's CDR3 is CASSWRELNTEAFF. The CDR3 DNA sequence: TGTGCCAGTAGTTGGCGGGAATTGAACACTGAAGCTTTCTTT.